The 30 T cell receptor beta chains below all came from one sample that was sequenced in a study of blood T cell repertoires in COVID-19 (TCRdb year 2020). Receptor amplification or capture employed the immunoSEQ multiplex PCR assay. What TCRdb holds here is the immuneACCESS table cut down to in-frame rearrangements. Part of the clones is not present; checked against another copy, under half of the missing clones reflect an unresolved V gene, and the others are unexplained. In this sample the table shows about 120,000 clones, approximately 87% of which occur a single time. Around 2.1% of the sample belongs to the ten largest clones. What was sequenced was peripheral blood. These receptors all come from a woman between 50 and 59 years old with acute or convalescent COVID-19.

In this sample, this clone turned up once. V is TRBV5-1 and J is TRBJ2-4; 12 positions agree with TRBD2. The V gene end was trimmed by 3 bases and the J gene end by 8 bases; junction bases not matched to a gene: 6. This CDR3 has 15 amino acids. CDR1 is SGHRS and CDR2 is YFSETQ in the germline V gene. CDR3 bases: TGCGCCAGCAGCTCCCTACTAGCGGGGGGAGACATTCAGTACTTC. The encoded protein is CASSSLLAGGDIQYF.

The chain is built from TRBV24-1 and TRBJ2-5; 8 nucleotides agree with TRBD1. V gave up 5 bases and J gave up 5 bases; unmatched junction bases: 9. The germline V gene encodes CDR1 KGHDR and CDR2 SFDVKD. The CDR3 consists of 15 residues. As DNA, the CDR3 is TGTGCCACCAGTGGCCTCGTTGGACAGGGTGAGACCCAGTACTTC. Its translation: CATSGLVGQGETQYF.

This chain joins TRBV7-3 and TRBJ1-1, with a weak D call TRBD1 (6 bases). V lost 5 bases, J lost 1 base, and 14 bases lay in between. CDR1 SGHTA and CDR2 FQGTGA come from the germline V gene. The CDR3 covers 15 residues. The CDR3 spells CASSPAGGANTEAFF. Written as DNA, the CDR3 is TGTGCCAGCAGCCCCGCGGGGGGCGCGAACACTGAAGCTTTCTTT. Looking up the rest from reference TRBV7-3 and TRBJ1-1 gives the full variable domain: GAGVSQTPSNKVTEKGKYVELRCDPISGHTALYWYRQSLGQGPEFLIYFQGTGAADDSGLPNDRFFAVRPEGSVSTLKIQRTERGDSAVYLCASSPAGGANTEAFFGQGTRLTVV.

The DNA of the CDR3 is TGTGCCAGCACCCAGGGGACTAGCGCTGGGGAGCTGTTTTTT. This encodes CASTQGTSAGELFF. The chain carries TRBV11-2 and TRBJ2-2; 10 bases are a match to TRBD2. The CDR3 is 14 residues long. The germline V gene has CDR1 SGHAT and CDR2 FQNNGV. Losses at the gene ends were 7 bases for V and 8 bases for J; bases not matched to a gene: 7.

This chain connects TRBV30 to TRBJ2-7; no clear D. Germline loops: CDR1 GTSNPN, CDR2 SVGIG (reference sequence). The CDR3 has 11 amino acids. Trimming left V 3 bases short and J 5 bases short, with 8 bases between. This chain's CDR3 is CAWRGSNEQYF. CDR3 bases: TGTGCCTGGAGGGGCTCGAACGAGCAGTACTTC.

The V and J genes are TRBV7-2 and TRBJ2-7; TRBD2 matches at 8 bases. The ends lost 8 bases at V and 6 bases at J; junction bases unmatched: 12. This CDR3 is 14 amino acids long. Germline V lookup: CDR1 SGHTA, CDR2 FQGNSA. The CDR3 DNA is TGTGCCAGCCACCCCCGAGCGGGAGCGCGCGAGCAGTACTTC. This encodes CASHPRAGAREQYF.

The J gene is TRBJ1-2, the V gene TRBV30; D possibly corresponds to TRBD1 (6 bases). The germline CDR1 and CDR2 sequences are GTSNPN and SVGIG (reference sequence). Trimming cost V 5 bases and J 5 bases, with 12 bases left between them. The CDR3 consists of 12 residues. The CDR3 sequence is CAWEGQSYGYTF. DNA for the CDR3: TGTGCCTGGGAAGGACAGAGTTATGGCTACACCTTC.

CDR3 sequence reads: CASSLDTSGRADTQYF. In nucleotides, the CDR3 is TGTGCCAGCAGCTTGGACACTAGCGGGAGGGCAGATACGCAGTATTTT. The chain combines TRBV7-9 with TRBJ2-3; 13 nucleotides align to TRBD2. The junction had 4 bases not matched to a gene; V was cut back by 3 bases and J by 4 bases. The CDR3 totals 16 residues. Germline values: CDR1 SEHNR, CDR2 FQNEAQ (reference sequence).

The chain links TRBV6-5 to TRBJ2-5; tentatively, D is TRBD1 (6 bases). V lost 4 bases, J lost 4 bases, and 10 bases lay in between. Looked up from germline, CDR1 is MNHEY and CDR2 is SVGAGI. CDR3 length equals 13 residues. CDR3 coding DNA: TGTGCCAGCAGTTCGGGACAAGGAGAGACCCAGTACTTC. Residues: CASSSGQGETQYF.

The rearrangement uses TRBV5-4 and TRBJ2-5, with D maybe TRBD1 (7 bases). The V end lost 6 bases, the J end lost 4 bases, and 19 bases lay between the germline ends. This CDR3 contains 15 residues. Germline-derived CDR1 and CDR2 are SGHNT and YYREEE (reference sequence). CDR3 sequence reads: CASTRGTAGPETQYF. In DNA, the CDR3 is TGTGCCAGCACCCGGGGGACAGCCGGTCCAGAGACCCAGTACTTC.

The CDR3 spells CASSPGWSEQFF. The CDR3 DNA sequence: TGTGCCAGCAGCCCAGGGTGGAGTGAGCAGTTCTTC. This chain uses TRBV11-2 with TRBJ2-1; tentatively, D is TRBD1 (5 bases). V shed 5 bases and J shed 9 bases, with 11 bases lying between them. Germline lookup yields CDR1 SGHAT and CDR2 FQNNGV. The CDR3 contains 12 residues.

This chain links TRBV14 with TRBJ1-2; no firm D call. Germline CDR1 is SGHDN and CDR2 is FVKESK. This CDR3 contains 13 residues. V lost 1 base, J lost 7 bases, and 10 bases lay in between. Here the CDR3 reads CASSQVWAAGYTF. The DNA for the CDR3 is TGTGCCAGCAGCCAAGTTTGGGCCGCTGGCTACACCTTC.

The chain uses TRBV4-3 and TRBJ1-2, with TRBD1 as a possible D gene (6 bases). CDR1 LGHNA and CDR2 YSLEER come from the germline V gene. V was cut by 3 bases and J by 6 bases, with 11 bases left in between. The CDR3 extends over 13 amino acids. This CDR3 reads CASSHSQGDGYTF. In DNA, the CDR3 is TGCGCCAGCAGCCACTCACAGGGAGATGGCTACACCTTC.

The chain carries TRBV7-8 and TRBJ1-1; D call uncertain. V lost 1 base and J 1 base, leaving 10 bases between the germline ends. This CDR3 region has 15 residues. Germline V CDR1 and CDR2: SGHVS, FQNEAQ. The CDR3 here is CASSLGQKENTEAFF. CDR3 nucleotides: TGTGCCAGCAGCTTAGGTCAGAAAGAGAACACTGAAGCTTTCTTT.

The chain recombines TRBV6-1 with TRBJ2-1; 16 nucleotides line up with TRBD2. Germline V CDR1 and CDR2: MNHNS, SASEGT. This CDR3 is 19 amino acids long. The V and J ends lost 4 bases and 4 bases, in that order; junction bases with no gene match: 10. The CDR3 bases are TGTGCCAGCAGTGCCACCGGGACTAGCGGGAGGGGTTATTACAATGAGCAGTTCTTC. Its translation is CASSATGTSGRGYYNEQFF.

V gene TRBV30 combines with J gene TRBJ1-1, with D perhaps TRBD1 (5 bases). This CDR3 is built from 11 residues. V was pared by 8 bases and J by 7 bases, with 14 bases between. Germline CDR1 and CDR2: GTSNPN and SVGIG (reference sequence). The CDR3 region is CAHTQVDEAFF. The DNA for the CDR3 is TGTGCCCATACACAGGTGGATGAAGCTTTCTTT.

This chain connects TRBV6-5 to TRBJ1-2; TRBD1 matches at 7 bases. Germline V lookup: CDR1 MNHEY, CDR2 SVGAGI. The CDR3 has 16 residues. Trimming cost V 4 bases and J 3 bases; bases outside gene matches: 11. The CDR3 coding sequence is TGTGCCAGCAGTTCTGGAGACAGGGTGGGGTACTATGGCTACACCTTC. This gives the protein CASSSGDRVGYYGYTF.

This clone was detected a few times. The V and J genes are TRBV19 and TRBJ1-1; no clear D. The CDR3 runs to 15 residues. V was clipped by 4 bases and J by 4 bases, with 16 bases between them. The germline CDR1 and CDR2 sequences are LNHDA and SQIVND (reference sequence). The CDR3 region is CASSRSGFPGTEAFF. The CDR3 nucleotides read TGTGCCAGTAGTAGGTCTGGGTTTCCGGGCACTGAAGCTTTCTTT.

The V gene is TRBV27, the J gene TRBJ1-5; tentative D call: TRBD1 (5 bases). Germline V gives CDR1 MNHEY, CDR2 SMNVEV (reference sequence). The CDR3 is 14 amino acids. V lost 4 bases, J lost 2 bases, and 9 bases lay in between. Written as DNA, the CDR3 is TGTGCCAGCAGTTCCTCGGGGGGCAATCAGCCCCAGCATTTT. It yields the protein CASSSSGGNQPQHF.

This chain joins TRBV20-1 and TRBJ1-2; D gene unclear. Trimming took 7 bases from V and 8 from J, leaving 14 bases between them. The CDR3 is made up of 11 amino acids. The V gene's germline CDR1 is DFQATT and CDR2 SNEGSKA (reference sequence). This CDR3 is CSVPSGRGYTF. CDR3 bases: TGCAGTGTTCCCTCGGGGAGAGGCTACACCTTC.

The J gene is TRBJ1-6, the V gene TRBV4-2, with D possibly TRBD1 on 5 matching bases. CDR1 and CDR2 from the germline V gene are LGHNA and YNFKEQ. The ends were cut back, 4 bases at V and 0 bases at J, with 19 bases in the middle. The CDR3 consists of 19 residues. The CDR3 nucleotides read TGTGCCAGCAGCCTATTGGCGGGGACGGAGAGCTCCTATAATTCACCCCTCCACTTT. Translation gives CASSLLAGTESSYNSPLHF.

The chain is built from TRBV7-9 and TRBJ1-1; 7 nucleotides match TRBD1. Germline CDR1 SEHNR, CDR2 FQNEAQ (reference sequence). V lost 5 bases and J lost 8; bases outside the gene matches: 11. The CDR3 has 14 residues. The CDR3: CASSEPGTAWEAFF. The CDR3 DNA follows: TGTGCCAGCAGCGAACCAGGGACAGCCTGGGAAGCTTTCTTT.

The V and J genes are TRBV6-5 and TRBJ1-5; D is perhaps TRBD1 (5 bases). V dropped 2 bases and J dropped 3 bases, with 8 bases sitting between them. This CDR3 spans 14 amino acids. The V gene's germline CDR1 is MNHEY and CDR2 SVGAGI. This CDR3 reads CASSYGADNQPQHF. The CDR3 DNA follows: TGTGCCAGCAGTTACGGGGCAGACAATCAGCCCCAGCATTTT.

This clone was observed a few times. The chain employs TRBV19 and TRBJ2-5, with TRBD2 as a possible D gene (5 bases). CDR1 is LNHDA, CDR2 SQIVND, per germline (reference sequence). V gave up 3 bases and J gave up 4 bases, with 12 bases separating them. This CDR3 comprises 14 residues. The CDR3 DNA reads as TGTGCCAGTAGTATCGGGCTGGCGGGAGAGACCCAGTACTTC. It encodes CASSIGLAGETQYF.

The chain recombines TRBV19 with TRBJ1-5, with a possible D match to TRBD1 (6 bases). CDR3 length: 13 amino acids. V was clipped by 3 bases and J by 6 bases, with 9 bases between them. Germline V gene data show CDR1 as LNHDA and CDR2 as SQIVND (reference sequence). The CDR3 reads CASSITGPQPQHF. CDR3 DNA sequence: TGTGCCAGTAGTATTACAGGGCCTCAGCCCCAGCATTTT.

In its sample, this clone was seen a few times. The J gene is TRBJ1-5, the V gene TRBV11-2; D is perhaps TRBD1 (5 bases). CDR3 length: 16 residues. With 1 base removed from V and 1 base from J, the gap between germline ends came to 11 bases. Germline assignment: CDR1 SGHAT and CDR2 FQNNGV. The CDR3 DNA sequence: TGTGCCAGCAGCTTAGCTTCGTCAGGGAGCAATCAGCCCCAGCATTTT. This translates into CASSLASSGSNQPQHF.

The V gene is TRBV5-6, the J gene TRBJ2-5; D might be TRBD1 (5 bases). From germline, CDR1 is SGHDT and CDR2 YYEEEE. The CDR3 extends over 14 amino acids. Trimming removed 2 bases at V and 5 bases at J, with 13 bases between. CDR3 amino acids: CASSFWGLRETQYF. The CDR3 bases are TGTGCCAGCAGCTTTTGGGGCCTTCGGGAGACCCAGTACTTC.

This chain joins TRBV7-2 and TRBJ2-5; TRBD2 matches 8 bases. V shed 6 bases and J 5 bases; nucleotides not matched to a gene: 8. Germline CDR1 reads SGHTA; CDR2 reads FQGNSA. The CDR3 sequence is 14 residues long. Here the CDR3 reads CASRTGGIVETQYF. For the CDR3, the DNA is TGTGCCAGCAGAACGGGGGGGATAGTGGAGACCCAGTACTTC.

In its sample, this clone was seen a few times. The chain combines TRBV6-2 or TRBV6-3 with TRBJ1-1; 8 positions match TRBD1. Germline V gene data show CDR1 as MNHEY and CDR2 as SVGEGT. The CDR3 has 14 amino acids. V dropped 2 bases and J dropped 8; count of bases not matched to a gene: 7. The CDR3 sequence is CASSYRQGMWEAFF. As DNA, the CDR3 is TGTGCCAGCAGTTACCGACAGGGGATGTGGGAAGCTTTCTTT.

The V and J genes are TRBV11-2 and TRBJ2-5, with D maybe TRBD1 (6 bases). Germline V gene sequence: CDR1 SGHAT, CDR2 FQNNGV. The V end was cut by 4 bases, the J end by 1 base, with 13 bases between. This CDR3 region has 15 residues. The DNA of the CDR3 is TGTGCCAGCAGCTCCCGAACAGGGATCCAAGAGACCCAGTACTTC. This gives the protein CASSSRTGIQETQYF.